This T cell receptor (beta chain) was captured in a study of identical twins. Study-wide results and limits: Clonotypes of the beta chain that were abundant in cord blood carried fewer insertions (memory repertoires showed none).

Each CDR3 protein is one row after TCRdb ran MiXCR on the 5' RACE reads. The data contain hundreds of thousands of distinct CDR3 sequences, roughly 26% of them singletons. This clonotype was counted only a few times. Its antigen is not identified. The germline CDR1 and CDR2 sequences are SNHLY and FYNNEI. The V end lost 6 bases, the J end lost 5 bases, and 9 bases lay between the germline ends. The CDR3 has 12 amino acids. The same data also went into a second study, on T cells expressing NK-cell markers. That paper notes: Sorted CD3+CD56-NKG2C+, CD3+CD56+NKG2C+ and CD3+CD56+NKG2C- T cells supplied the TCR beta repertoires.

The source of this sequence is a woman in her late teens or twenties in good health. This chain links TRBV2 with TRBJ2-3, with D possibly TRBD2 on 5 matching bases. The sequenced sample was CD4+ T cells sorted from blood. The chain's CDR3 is CASSAAGDTQYF. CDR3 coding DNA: TGTGCCAGCAGCGCCGCGGGAGATACGCAGTATTTT.